Given below is one T cell receptor (beta chain) in context. What it binds is not known. Template switching introduced a universal primer site, and the cDNA bore unique molecular identifiers. TCRdb used MiXCR to reprocess the 5' RACE reads, holding one entry per CDR3 protein. The data hold about 550,000 distinct CDR3 sequences, with under 25% observed a single time. Trimming stripped 3 bases from V and 6 bases from J, with 9 bases between. Per the germline V gene, CDR1 is LGHDT and CDR2 is YNNKEL (reference sequence). The CDR3 contains 12 residues. These data are taken from a study of identical twins. Points from the study as a whole: Beta out-of-frame twin sharing showed a weaker excess.

All of the donors were Caucasians in good health. The same data also went into a second study, on yellow fever vaccine responses in identical twins.

Material for sequencing was CD4+ T cells sorted from blood. This TCR derives from a woman aged 18-30 years in good health. The chain couples TRBV3-1 to TRBJ2-7; D is ambiguous. Written as DNA, the CDR3 is TGTGCCAGCAGCCAGGGGTTAGGCGAGCAGTACGTC. Amino acid sequence: CASSQGLGEQYV.